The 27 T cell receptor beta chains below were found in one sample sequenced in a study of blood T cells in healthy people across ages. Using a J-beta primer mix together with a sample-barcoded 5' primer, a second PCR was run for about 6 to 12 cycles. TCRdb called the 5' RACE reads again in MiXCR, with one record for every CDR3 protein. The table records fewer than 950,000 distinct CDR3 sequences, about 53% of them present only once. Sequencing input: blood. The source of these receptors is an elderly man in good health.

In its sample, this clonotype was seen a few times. The CDR3 is CASSLVRGTTDTQYF. The CDR3 bases are TGTGCCAGCAGCTTAGTCCGGGGGACCACAGATACGCAGTATTTT. This chain connects TRBV7-2 to TRBJ2-3; tentatively, D is TRBD2 (6 bases). The CDR3 consists of 15 residues. V lost 1 base, J lost 2 bases, and 10 bases lay in between. CDR1 and CDR2 (germline): SGHTA, FQGNSA.

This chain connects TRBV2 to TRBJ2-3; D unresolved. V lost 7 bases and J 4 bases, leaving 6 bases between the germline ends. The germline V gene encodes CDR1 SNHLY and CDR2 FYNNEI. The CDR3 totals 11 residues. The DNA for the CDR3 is TGTGCCAGCAAAATCTCAGATACGCAGTATTTT. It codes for CASKISDTQYF. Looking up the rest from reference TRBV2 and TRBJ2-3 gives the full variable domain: EPEVTQTPSHQVTQMGQEVILRCVPISNHLYFYWYRQILGQKVEFLVSFYNNEISEKSEIFDDQFSVERPDGSNFTLKIRSTKLEDSAMYFCASKISDTQYFGPGTRLTVL.

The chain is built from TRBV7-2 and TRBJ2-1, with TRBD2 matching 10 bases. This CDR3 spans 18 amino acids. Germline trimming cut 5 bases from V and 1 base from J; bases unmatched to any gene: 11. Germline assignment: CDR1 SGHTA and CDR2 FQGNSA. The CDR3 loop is CASSKGAGLADSYNEQFF. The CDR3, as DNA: TGTGCCAGCAGCAAAGGGGCCGGACTAGCGGATTCCTACAATGAGCAGTTCTTC.

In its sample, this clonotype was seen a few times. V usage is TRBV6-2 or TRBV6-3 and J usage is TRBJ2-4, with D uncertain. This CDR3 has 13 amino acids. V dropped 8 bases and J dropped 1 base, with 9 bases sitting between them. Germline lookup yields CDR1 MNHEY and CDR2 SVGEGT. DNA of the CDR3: TGTGCCAGCCTGCAGGACGCCAAAAACATTCAGTACTTC. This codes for CASLQDAKNIQYF.

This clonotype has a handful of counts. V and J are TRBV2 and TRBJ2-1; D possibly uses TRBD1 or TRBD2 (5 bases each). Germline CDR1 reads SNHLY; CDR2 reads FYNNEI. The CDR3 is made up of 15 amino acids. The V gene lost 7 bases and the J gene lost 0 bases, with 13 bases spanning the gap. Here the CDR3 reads CASTGTRSSYNEQFF. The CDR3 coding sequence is TGTGCCAGCACCGGGACGAGGAGCTCCTACAATGAGCAGTTCTTC.

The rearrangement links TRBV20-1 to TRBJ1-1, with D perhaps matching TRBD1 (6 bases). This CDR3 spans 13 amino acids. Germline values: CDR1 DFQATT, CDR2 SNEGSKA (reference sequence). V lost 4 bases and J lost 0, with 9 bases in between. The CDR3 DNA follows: TGCAGTGCTAAAGACAGGTTGAACACTGAAGCTTTCTTT. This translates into CSAKDRLNTEAFF.

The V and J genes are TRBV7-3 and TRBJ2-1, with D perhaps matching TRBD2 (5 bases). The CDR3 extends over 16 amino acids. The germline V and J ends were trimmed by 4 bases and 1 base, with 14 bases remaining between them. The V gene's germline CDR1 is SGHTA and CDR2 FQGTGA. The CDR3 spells CASSSSTNASYNEQFF. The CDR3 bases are TGTGCCAGCAGCTCCTCGACTAACGCGTCCTACAATGAGCAGTTCTTC.

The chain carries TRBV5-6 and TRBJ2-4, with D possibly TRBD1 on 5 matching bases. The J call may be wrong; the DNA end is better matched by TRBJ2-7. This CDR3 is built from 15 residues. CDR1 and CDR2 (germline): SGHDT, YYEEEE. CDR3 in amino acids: CASSWFQGRTYEQYF. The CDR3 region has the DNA TGTGCCAGCAGTTGGTTCCAGGGCCGCACCTACGAGCAGTACTTC.

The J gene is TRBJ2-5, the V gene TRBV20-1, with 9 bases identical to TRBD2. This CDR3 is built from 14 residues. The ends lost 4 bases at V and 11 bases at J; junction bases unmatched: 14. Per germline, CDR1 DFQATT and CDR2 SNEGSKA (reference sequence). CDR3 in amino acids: CSAKRLAVPGEQYF. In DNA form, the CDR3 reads TGCAGTGCTAAAAGACTAGCGGTCCCCGGGGAGCAGTACTTC.

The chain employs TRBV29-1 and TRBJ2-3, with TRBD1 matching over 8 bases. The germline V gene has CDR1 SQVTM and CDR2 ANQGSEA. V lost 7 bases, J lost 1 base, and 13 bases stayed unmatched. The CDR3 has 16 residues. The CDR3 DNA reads TGCAGCGCCCGAGGGAGCAGGGGGCGAGGCACAGATACGCAGTATTTT. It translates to CSARGSRGRGTDTQYF.

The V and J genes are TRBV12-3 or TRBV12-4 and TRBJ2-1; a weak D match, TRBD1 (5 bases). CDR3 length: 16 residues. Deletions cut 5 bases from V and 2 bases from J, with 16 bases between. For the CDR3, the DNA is TGTGCCAGCAGTCGACCCCCAGGGCCCCCCTACAATGAGCAGTTCTTC. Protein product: CASSRPPGPPYNEQFF.

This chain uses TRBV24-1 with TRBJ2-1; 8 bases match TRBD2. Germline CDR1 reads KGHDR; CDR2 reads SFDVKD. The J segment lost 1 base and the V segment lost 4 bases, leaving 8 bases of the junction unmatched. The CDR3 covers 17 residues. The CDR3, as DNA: TGTGCCACCAGTGACCCCCGGGGGGGCCTTTCCTACAATGAGCAGTTCTTC. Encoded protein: CATSDPRGGLSYNEQFF.

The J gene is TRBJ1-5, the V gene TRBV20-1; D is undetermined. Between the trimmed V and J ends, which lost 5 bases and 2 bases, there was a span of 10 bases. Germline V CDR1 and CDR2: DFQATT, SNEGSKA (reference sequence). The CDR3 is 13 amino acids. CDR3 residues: CSAEGWGNQPQHF. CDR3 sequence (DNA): TGCAGTGCTGAAGGGTGGGGCAATCAGCCCCAGCATTTT.

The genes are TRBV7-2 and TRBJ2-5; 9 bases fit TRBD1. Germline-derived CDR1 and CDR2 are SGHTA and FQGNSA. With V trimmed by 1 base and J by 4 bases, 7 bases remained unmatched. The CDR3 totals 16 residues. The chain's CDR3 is CASSLGGTGIRETQYF. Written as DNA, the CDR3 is TGTGCCAGCAGCTTAGGGGGGACAGGGATACGAGAGACCCAGTACTTC.

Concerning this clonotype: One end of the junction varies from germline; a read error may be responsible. The CDR3, as DNA: TGTGCCACCAGTGAGGGGCGAAAGAACACCGGGGAGTTGTTTTTT. It is translated as CATSEGRKNTGELFF. The chain carries TRBV24-1 and TRBJ2-2; D possibly matches TRBD1 or TRBD2 (5 bases each). From germline, CDR1 is KGHDR and CDR2 SFDVKD. The CDR3 runs 15 residues.

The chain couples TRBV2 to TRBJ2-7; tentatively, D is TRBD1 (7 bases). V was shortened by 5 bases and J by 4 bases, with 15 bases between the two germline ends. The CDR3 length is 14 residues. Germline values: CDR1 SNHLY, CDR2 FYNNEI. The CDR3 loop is CASSQGGLPYEQYF. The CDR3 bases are TGTGCCAGCAGTCAGGGGGGCCTCCCATACGAGCAGTACTTC.

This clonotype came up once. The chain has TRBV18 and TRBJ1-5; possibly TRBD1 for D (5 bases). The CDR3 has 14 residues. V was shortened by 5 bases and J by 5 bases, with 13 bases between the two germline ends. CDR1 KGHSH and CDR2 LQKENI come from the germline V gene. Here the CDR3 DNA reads TGTGCCAGCTCATCAGCGGGGCACGATCAGCCCCAGCATTTT. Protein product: CASSSAGHDQPQHF.

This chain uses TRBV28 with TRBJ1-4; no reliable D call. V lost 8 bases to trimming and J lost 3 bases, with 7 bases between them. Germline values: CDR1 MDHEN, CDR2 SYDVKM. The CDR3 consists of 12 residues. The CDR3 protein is CASDASNEKLFF. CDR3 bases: TGTGCCAGCGACGCTTCTAATGAAAAACTGTTTTTT.

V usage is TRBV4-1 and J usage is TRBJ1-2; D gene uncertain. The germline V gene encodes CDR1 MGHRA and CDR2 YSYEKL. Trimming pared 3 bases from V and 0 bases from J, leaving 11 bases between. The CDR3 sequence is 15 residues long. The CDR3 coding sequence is TGCGCCAGCAGCCAGGCCCTGACGTCTAACTATGGCTACACCTTC. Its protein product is CASSQALTSNYGYTF.

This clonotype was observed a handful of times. The CDR3 loop reads CATKRGSRGGLGNEQYF. The CDR3, as DNA: TGTGCCACCAAGAGGGGTTCTAGAGGGGGCTTGGGGAACGAGCAGTACTTC. J is TRBJ2-7 and V is TRBV11-2; TRBD1 aligns across 7 bases. J gave up 5 bases and V 10 bases, and 23 bases lay outside the gene matches. Germline V CDR1 and CDR2: SGHAT, FQNNGV. The CDR3 spans 17 residues.

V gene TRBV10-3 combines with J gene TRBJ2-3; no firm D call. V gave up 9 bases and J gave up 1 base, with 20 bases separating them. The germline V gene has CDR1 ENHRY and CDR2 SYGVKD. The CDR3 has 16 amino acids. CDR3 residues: CAITKSAGKGTDTQYF. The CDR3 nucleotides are TGTGCCATAACTAAGAGCGCTGGCAAGGGCACAGATACGCAGTATTTT.

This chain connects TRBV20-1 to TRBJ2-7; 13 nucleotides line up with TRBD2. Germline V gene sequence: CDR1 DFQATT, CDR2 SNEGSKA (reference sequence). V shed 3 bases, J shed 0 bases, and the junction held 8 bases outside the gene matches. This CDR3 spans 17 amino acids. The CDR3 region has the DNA TGCAGTGCTAGTCGGGGACTAGCGGGACTTAGCTCCTACGAGCAGTACTTC. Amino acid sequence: CSASRGLAGLSSYEQYF.

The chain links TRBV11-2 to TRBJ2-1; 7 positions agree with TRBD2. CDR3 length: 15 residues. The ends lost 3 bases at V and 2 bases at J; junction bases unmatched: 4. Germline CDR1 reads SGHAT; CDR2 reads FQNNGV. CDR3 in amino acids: CASSFERDPYNEQFF. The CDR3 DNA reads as TGTGCCAGCAGCTTCGAGCGGGACCCCTACAATGAGCAGTTCTTC.

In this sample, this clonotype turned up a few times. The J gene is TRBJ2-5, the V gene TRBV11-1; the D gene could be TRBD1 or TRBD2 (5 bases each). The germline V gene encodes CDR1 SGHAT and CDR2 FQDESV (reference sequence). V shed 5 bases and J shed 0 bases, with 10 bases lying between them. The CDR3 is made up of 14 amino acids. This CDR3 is CASSNWGNQETQYF. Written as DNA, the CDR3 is TGTGCCAGCAGCAACTGGGGGAACCAAGAGACCCAGTACTTC.

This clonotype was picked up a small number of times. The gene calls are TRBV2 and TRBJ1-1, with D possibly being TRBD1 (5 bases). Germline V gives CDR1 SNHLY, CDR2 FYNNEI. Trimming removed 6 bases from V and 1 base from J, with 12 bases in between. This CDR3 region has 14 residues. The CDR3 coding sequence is TGTGCCAGCAGCGCCTGGGGACCGAACACTGAAGCTTTCTTT. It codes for CASSAWGPNTEAFF.

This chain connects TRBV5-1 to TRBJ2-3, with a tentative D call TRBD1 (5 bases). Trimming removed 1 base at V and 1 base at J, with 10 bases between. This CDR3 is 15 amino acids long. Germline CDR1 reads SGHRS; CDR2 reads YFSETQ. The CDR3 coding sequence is TGCGCCAGCAGCTTGCATCTAGGGGGCACAGATACGCAGTATTTT. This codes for CASSLHLGGTDTQYF. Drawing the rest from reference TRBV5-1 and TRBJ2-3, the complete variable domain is KAGVTQTPRYLIKTRGQQVTLSCSPISGHRSVSWYQQTPGQGLQFLFEYFSETQRNKGNFPGRFSGRQFSNSRSEMNVSTLELGDSALYLCASSLHLGGTDTQYFGPGTRLTVL.

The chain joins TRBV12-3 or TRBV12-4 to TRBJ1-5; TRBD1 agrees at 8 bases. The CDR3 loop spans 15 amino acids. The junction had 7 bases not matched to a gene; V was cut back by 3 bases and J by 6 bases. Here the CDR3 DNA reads TGTGCCAGCAGTTTGGCAAGGACAGGGAGTCAGCCCCAGCATTTT. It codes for CASSLARTGSQPQHF.